This T cell receptor beta chain was documented in a study of blood T cell repertoires in COVID-19 (dated by TCRdb to 2019 to 2021). For the study in its entirety: Samples covering the acute and convalescent phases of COVID-19 were provided by collaborators in the United States, Italy and Spain. Subjects who had been exposed to COVID-19, were actively infected with it, or had recovered from it provided the deeply sampled blood TCRbeta repertoires that made up the dataset. The prospective study material was composed of cDNA or gDNA derived from T cells, B-cell-depleted T cells, or PBMCs. The sample metadata nearly always contained a de-identified subject ID, COVID-19 status, age in years and sex. Where HLA class I and class II types were available, the types were taken from metadata supplied by the sample provider, not from assay-based typing. Samples came from the ongoing ImmuneRACE study (first 160 participants) plus 1,254 subjects from 6 global collaborators. The repertoires were released in a freely available public database meant as a resource for research on the immune response to SARS-CoV-2. General study outcomes and caveats: Clinical and demographic metadata were provided uncurated, with the amount varying by source and participant.

As for this clone: It lacks a known antigen. The input lacks base qualities; no much larger clone sits a single base away.

Each collaborating institution followed its own protocols to collect whole blood in K2EDTA tubes. For TCRbeta analysis, collaborator samples were shipped as frozen whole blood, as isolated PBMCs, or as DNA extracted from either sample type. TCRbeta CDR3 regions were amplified from genomic DNA using the immunoSEQ Assay, a bias-controlled multiplex PCR. The original pipeline was this. Within the assay, amplification of reference gene primers was used to estimate how many nucleated cells each sample contained. To quantify the absolute abundance of each unique TCRbeta CDR3 rearrangement, sequence reads were collapsed and filtered. For each sample, productive Simpson clonality was calculated as the square root of Simpson's diversity index across productive rearrangements. The table comes from immuneACCESS by way of TCRdb, which keeps in-frame sequences with V and J called. Part of the clones is missing from these tables; in studies checked, under half for an unresolved V gene and the rest for unknown reasons. For V, J and clone size, that table is used; D and trimming come from the DNA. This sample has roughly 220,000 clones in its table, and around 81% of those were observed once. The ten biggest clones cover less than 2.5% of the sample.

V gives up 4 bases and J gives up 7 bases, and the segment between their germline ends measures 11 bases. The CDR3 runs 13 amino acids, cysteine and phenylalanine included. Only CDR3 DNA is held: 39 bases, read in frame from base 1. The chain was built from TRBV12-3 or TRBV12-4 and TRBJ1-5; no D gene is confidently identified. The sequenced sample consisted of peripheral blood. This TCR came from a woman in her sixties or seventies with acute or convalescent COVID-19. The CDR3 region reads CASSWQARQPQHF. In nucleotide form, the sequence is TGTGCCAGCAGTTGGCAGGCAAGGCAGCCCCAGCATTTT.